The 30 T cell receptor beta chains given below trace back to one sample, sequenced in a study of shared clonotypes between healthy human individuals. The table came from immunoSEQ multiplex PCR; TCRdb's copy has only in-frame clones and leaves some out. Found here are 2 million to 2.5 million clones, 85% to 95% of them singletons; the top ten hold about 0.36%. Sequencing was carried out using naive CD4+ T cells from PBMCs. The subset: CD45RA+ positively selected. The receptors derive from a man aged 18 to 35 in good health. Some clones in this sample may be carry-over from other donors' samples.

The chain joins TRBV12-5 to TRBJ2-5, with 9 bases matching TRBD1. The CDR3 extends over 16 amino acids. Germline V gene data show CDR1 as LGHNT and CDR2 as FRNRAP. Germline trimming cut 6 bases from V and 4 bases from J; bases unmatched to any gene: 12. The CDR3: CASGSGQGGLGETQYF. The DNA of the CDR3 is TGTGCTAGTGGCTCGGGACAGGGTGGTTTGGGAGAGACCCAGTACTTC.

The chain carries TRBV10-3 and TRBJ1-1; TRBD1 might be the D (6 bases). Per the germline V gene, CDR1 is ENHRY and CDR2 is SYGVKD. The V end lost 7 bases, the J end lost 5 bases, and 20 bases lay between the germline ends. This CDR3 has 15 amino acids. The CDR3 loop reads CAITALGAEGTEAFF. As DNA, the CDR3 is TGTGCCATCACCGCTCTGGGGGCGGAGGGGACTGAAGCTTTCTTT.

This sequence joins TRBV6-1 and TRBJ1-1, with D possibly being TRBD1 (6 bases). Germline values: CDR1 MNHNS, CDR2 SASEGT. This CDR3 contains 13 residues. Between the trimmed V and J ends, which lost 4 bases and 5 bases, there was a span of 11 bases. The CDR3 sequence is CASSVQQGTEAFF. The CDR3 bases are TGTGCCAGCAGTGTTCAACAGGGAACTGAAGCTTTCTTT.

This clone was seen only a few times. The chain is built from TRBV28 and TRBJ1-4; D ambiguous. Trimming removed 8 bases at V and 7 bases at J, with 11 bases between. The germline gives CDR1 MDHEN, CDR2 SYDVKM. The CDR3 contains 12 residues. In DNA form, the CDR3 reads TGTGCCAGCCAACAGACCTCTGAAAAACTGTTTTTT. Translated: CASQQTSEKLFF. The full variable domain, its missing parts supplied by reference TRBV28 and TRBJ1-4, is DVKVTQSSRYLVKRTGEKVFLECVQDMDHENMFWYRQDPGLGLRLIYFSYDVKMKEKGDIPEGYSVSREKKERFSLILESASTNQTSMYLCASQQTSEKLFFGSGTQLSVL.

This clone appeared once. The V gene is TRBV15, the J gene TRBJ2-7; TRBD2 matches 7 bases. CDR1 is LNHNV and CDR2 is YYDKDF in the germline V gene (reference sequence). This CDR3 comprises 15 residues. The junction had 5 bases not matched to a gene; V was cut back by 3 bases and J by 0 bases. DNA of the CDR3: TGTGCCACCAGCAGGGGGGACTACAGCTCCTACGAGCAGTACTTC. This codes for CATSRGDYSSYEQYF.

Only a few counts were recorded for this clone. This rearrangement joins TRBV11-2 to TRBJ2-5, with TRBD1 matching over 7 bases. The germline V gene has CDR1 SGHAT and CDR2 FQNNGV. V trimming: 5 bases; J trimming: 7 bases; junction bases outside the gene matches: 10. The CDR3 contains 14 residues. CDR3 in amino acids: CASSPLDRVGTQYF. DNA for the CDR3: TGTGCCAGCAGCCCTCTTGACAGGGTGGGGACCCAGTACTTC.

This clone was seen only a few times. The chain joins TRBV16 to TRBJ1-5; 9 positions match TRBD1. The CDR3 spans 16 residues. J was trimmed by 11 bases and V by 2 bases; bases with no gene match: 13. Germline CDR1 KGHSY, CDR2 FQNENV. As DNA, the CDR3 is TGTGCCAGCAGCCAACGGACAGGGGAAAGAGTATGGGCCCAGCATTTT. This gives the protein CASSQRTGERVWAQHF.

As concerns this clone: Other DNA variants within this sample encode the same CDR3. The chain uses TRBV28 and TRBJ2-1; 7 nucleotides align to TRBD2. After removal of 6 bases from V and 2 bases from J, the junction contained 1 base not matched to a gene. The CDR3 totals 13 residues. Germline CDR1 and CDR2: MDHEN and SYDVKM. In DNA, the CDR3 is TGTGCCAGCAGGGGGGGGGCCTACAATGAGCAGTTCTTC. Protein: CASRGGAYNEQFF.

On this clone itself: The same CDR3 is also encoded by other DNA sequences in this sample. The chain combines TRBV6-5 with TRBJ2-4; TRBD1 agrees at 11 bases. J was trimmed by 6 bases and V by 5 bases; bases with no gene match: 3. Germline V CDR1 and CDR2: MNHEY, SVGAGI. There are 14 residues in the CDR3. The CDR3 bases are TGTGCCAGCAGTCCGGACAGGGGGCGAAACATTCAGTACTTC. Amino acid sequence: CASSPDRGRNIQYF.

V is TRBV7-9 and J is TRBJ1-2; D unresolved. Trimming cost V 1 base and J 4 bases, with 7 bases left between them. Germline V gene lookup returns CDR1 SEHNR and CDR2 FQNEAQ (reference sequence). CDR3 length: 13 residues. The CDR3 coding sequence is TGTGCCAGCAGCTTAGTGGATCGCTATGGCTACACCTTC. Protein: CASSLVDRYGYTF.

V is TRBV5-1 and J is TRBJ2-5; perhaps D is TRBD1 or TRBD2 (5 bases each). This CDR3 has 13 residues. Trimming removed 4 bases at V and 1 base at J, with 8 bases between. Germline-derived CDR1 and CDR2 are SGHRS and YFSETQ. For the CDR3, the DNA is TGCGCCAGCAGCCGTGGGGGCCAAGAGACCCAGTACTTC. Its protein product is CASSRGGQETQYF.

The chain carries TRBV11-2 and TRBJ1-4, with D perhaps TRBD1 (5 bases). CDR1 and CDR2 (germline): SGHAT, FQNNGV. The CDR3 is 14 amino acids. Trimming removed 6 bases from V and 8 bases from J, with 16 bases in between. The CDR3 protein is CASSANEGWEKLFF. Written as DNA, the CDR3 is TGTGCCAGCAGTGCAAATGAGGGGTGGGAAAAACTGTTTTTT.

This chain joins TRBV4-2 and TRBJ1-2; D is ambiguous. The CDR3 runs to 19 residues. From germline, CDR1 is LGHNA and CDR2 YNFKEQ. The ends were cut back, 5 bases at V and 0 bases at J, with 25 bases in the middle. Here the CDR3 reads CASSAMPGGSLLTNYGYTF. As DNA, the CDR3 is TGTGCCAGCAGCGCGATGCCGGGAGGCTCGCTATTAACTAACTATGGCTACACCTTC.

The genes are TRBV2 and TRBJ2-1, with 9 positions matching TRBD1. Germline V lookup: CDR1 SNHLY, CDR2 FYNNEI. V dropped 3 bases and J dropped 3; count of bases not matched to a gene: 3. The CDR3 has 15 amino acids. CDR3 coding DNA: TGTGCCAGCAGTGAGATGGGACAGGGCTACAATGAGCAGTTCTTC. Protein: CASSEMGQGYNEQFF.

The chain joins TRBV7-5 to TRBJ2-2; no DNA check was done on the table's D call, TRBD1. TRBV7-5 is a pseudogene locus. The CDR3 has 20 residues. The CDR3, as DNA: TGTGTCAGAAGCTTACAGGGGGCGTGTGCGGGACCAATCTGGACCGGGGAGCTGTTTTTT. It codes for CVRSLQGACAGPIWTGELFF.

Remarks on this clone: Additional DNA sequences in this sample encode the identical CDR3. The rearrangement links TRBV18 to TRBJ2-7, with D uncertain. Germline V CDR1 and CDR2: KGHSH, LQKENI. V lost 3 bases, J lost 5 bases, and 5 bases lay in between. The CDR3 is made up of 11 amino acids. The CDR3 region is CASSPGHEQYF. CDR3 bases: TGTGCCAGCTCACCCGGACACGAGCAGTACTTC. The full variable domain, rest sourced from reference TRBV18 and TRBJ2-7, is NAGVMQNPRHLVRRRGQEARLRCSPMKGHSHVYWYRQLPEEGLKFMVYLQKENIIDESGMPKERFSAEFPKEGPSILRIQQVVRGDSAAYFCASSPGHEQYFGPGTRLTVT.

This clone appeared once. The identical CDR3 is also encoded by other nucleotide sequences in the sample. V is TRBV6-1 and J is TRBJ2-7; 11 bases match TRBD1. The CDR3 consists of 14 residues. Germline V gene lookup returns CDR1 MNHNS and CDR2 SASEGT. V was pared by 6 bases and J by 4 bases, with 5 bases of the junction left unmatched. The DNA of the CDR3 is TGTGCCAGCAGATCCGGGACAGGGGGGTACGAGCAGTACTTC. Amino acids: CASRSGTGGYEQYF.

This clone was picked up one time. The V gene is TRBV9, the J gene TRBJ2-3; no firm D call. V was cut by 2 bases and J by 6 bases, with 13 bases left in between. The CDR3 consists of 14 residues. Germline CDR1 and CDR2: SGDLS and YYNGEE. The CDR3 DNA reads TGTGCCAGCAGCGTTTCCAACAGAGCTGATACGCAGTATTTT. Translated, it gives CASSVSNRADTQYF.

The chain combines TRBV7-3 with TRBJ2-1; 8 nucleotides agree with TRBD1. V trimming: 1 base; J trimming: 2 bases; junction bases outside the gene matches: 7. Germline-derived CDR1 and CDR2 are SGHTA and FQGTGA. The CDR3 is made up of 17 amino acids. CDR3 DNA: TGTGCCAGCAGCTTAAATTCGAGGACAGGGACCTACAATGAGCAGTTCTTC. Protein: CASSLNSRTGTYNEQFF.

The chain carries TRBV5-1 and TRBJ2-1, with a weak D call TRBD1 (6 bases). Germline CDR1 and CDR2: SGHRS and YFSETQ. This CDR3 contains 17 residues. V was clipped by 0 bases and J by 7 bases, with 20 bases between them. DNA for the CDR3: TGCGCCAGCAGCTTGGCCTTGGGGGCCCTCGGCCTGAATGAGCAGTTCTTC. Its translation: CASSLALGALGLNEQFF.

In the case of this clone: Other nucleotide sequences from this sample produce the same CDR3. The V gene is TRBV5-1, the J gene TRBJ2-1; D remains unclear. The germline V gene encodes CDR1 SGHRS and CDR2 YFSETQ. The ends were cut back, 4 bases at V and 0 bases at J, with 8 bases in the middle. The CDR3 is made up of 14 amino acids. The CDR3 is CASSPGTSYNEQFF. CDR3 sequence (DNA): TGCGCCAGCAGCCCCGGAACCTCCTACAATGAGCAGTTCTTC.

The chain combines TRBV28 with TRBJ1-2, with a weak D call TRBD1 (5 bases). This CDR3 comprises 15 residues. Trimming left V 4 bases short and J 4 bases short, with 16 bases between. From germline, CDR1 is MDHEN and CDR2 SYDVKM. This CDR3 is CASSSQSVGTYGYTF. CDR3 nucleotide sequence: TGTGCCAGCAGTTCACAATCGGTAGGGACCTATGGCTACACCTTC.

This chain joins TRBV11-2 and TRBJ2-6, with TRBD1 matching 9 bases. V was clipped by 11 bases and J by 2 bases; unmatched bases: 1. The germline gives CDR1 SGHAT, CDR2 FQNNGV. This CDR3 region has 13 residues. DNA for the CDR3: TGTGCCGGACAGGGGACTGGGGCCAACGTCCTGACTTTC. Its protein is CAGQGTGANVLTF. The full variable domain, its missing parts supplied by reference TRBV11-2 and TRBJ2-6, is EAGVAQSPRYKIIEKRQSVAFWCNPISGHATLYWYQQILGQGPKLLIQFQNNGVVDDSQLPKDRFSAERLKGVDSTLKIQPAKLEDSAVYLCAGQGTGANVLTFGAGSRLTVL.

Turning to this clone: This sample includes further DNA sequences coding for the same CDR3. The chain couples TRBV29-1 to TRBJ1-5; D gene unclear. The CDR3 length is 12 residues. CDR1 is SQVTM and CDR2 is ANQGSEA in the germline V gene. Between the trimmed V and J ends, which lost 4 bases and 4 bases, there was a span of 8 bases. The CDR3 nucleotides read TGCAGCGTTGGAGGCAGAAATCAGCCCCAGCATTTT. Protein product: CSVGGRNQPQHF.

This clone appeared a few times. The V and J genes are TRBV19 and TRBJ1-4; 8 bases align to TRBD1. Germline lookup yields CDR1 LNHDA and CDR2 SQIVND (reference sequence). The CDR3 is 16 amino acids. V was clipped by 4 bases and J by 5 bases; unmatched bases: 9. CDR3 sequence reads: CASSSPNRQGNEKLFF. CDR3 bases: TGTGCCAGTAGTAGCCCTAACCGACAGGGGAATGAAAAACTGTTTTTT.

This sequence joins TRBV28 and TRBJ2-1, with TRBD1 matching 10 bases. Germline CDR1 is MDHEN and CDR2 is SYDVKM. V lost 2 bases, J lost 8 bases, and 9 bases stayed unmatched. This CDR3 has 16 amino acids. CDR3 amino acids: CASSLRPGQGIDEQFF. CDR3 bases: TGTGCCAGCAGTTTAAGGCCGGGACAGGGGATCGATGAGCAGTTCTTC.

This chain uses TRBV6-1 with TRBJ1-2; D unclear. Germline V gives CDR1 MNHNS, CDR2 SASEGT. Deletions cut 0 bases from V and 4 bases from J, with 9 bases between. The CDR3 is made up of 14 amino acids. The CDR3 nucleotides are TGTGCCAGCAGTGAAGCGCAACGGGGCTATGGCTACACCTTC. Translation: CASSEAQRGYGYTF.

This chain links TRBV19 with TRBJ1-5, with D tentatively TRBD1 (5 bases). Trimming removed 2 bases from V and 4 bases from J, with 12 bases in between. The CDR3 runs to 15 residues. CDR1 LNHDA and CDR2 SQIVND come from the germline V gene (reference sequence). The CDR3 region is CASSIQGSQNQPQHF. CDR3 coding DNA: TGTGCCAGTAGTATACAGGGTAGTCAGAATCAGCCCCAGCATTTT.

J is TRBJ2-7 and V is TRBV5-1, with D possibly TRBD2 on 6 matching bases. Looked up from germline, CDR1 is SGHRS and CDR2 is YFSETQ. V was trimmed by 0 bases and J by 2 bases, leaving 9 bases between them. This CDR3 is built from 14 residues. CDR3 DNA sequence: TGCGCCAGCAGCTTGGAGCGGACTACCTACGAGCAGTACTTC. This translates into CASSLERTTYEQYF.

A single count supports this clone. V usage is TRBV30 and J usage is TRBJ1-2; D is unresolved. Trimming took off 3 bases at V and 7 bases at J, with 15 bases between the two ends. The germline V gene encodes CDR1 GTSNPN and CDR2 SVGIG (reference sequence). This CDR3 has 13 residues. The CDR3 here is CAWRHRGGPGYTF. The DNA for the CDR3 is TGTGCCTGGAGACACCGGGGAGGACCTGGCTACACCTTC. Looking up the rest from reference TRBV30 and TRBJ1-2 gives the full variable domain: SQTIHQWPATLVQPVGSPLSLECTVEGTSNPNLYWYRQAAGRGLQLLFYSVGIGQISSEVPQNLSASRPQDRQFILSSKKLLLSDSGFYLCAWRHRGGPGYTFGSGTRLTVV.